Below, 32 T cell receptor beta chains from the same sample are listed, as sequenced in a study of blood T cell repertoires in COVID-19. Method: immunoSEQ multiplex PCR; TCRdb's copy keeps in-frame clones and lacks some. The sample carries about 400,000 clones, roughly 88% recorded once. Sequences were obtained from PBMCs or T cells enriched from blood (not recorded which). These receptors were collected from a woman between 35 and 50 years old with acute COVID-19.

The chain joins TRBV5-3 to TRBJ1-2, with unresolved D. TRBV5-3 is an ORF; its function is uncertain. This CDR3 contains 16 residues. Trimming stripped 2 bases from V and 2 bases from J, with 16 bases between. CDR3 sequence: CARSLREEVSNYGYTF. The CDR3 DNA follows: TGTGCCAGAAGCTTAAGGGAGGAAGTCTCCAACTATGGCTACACCTTC.

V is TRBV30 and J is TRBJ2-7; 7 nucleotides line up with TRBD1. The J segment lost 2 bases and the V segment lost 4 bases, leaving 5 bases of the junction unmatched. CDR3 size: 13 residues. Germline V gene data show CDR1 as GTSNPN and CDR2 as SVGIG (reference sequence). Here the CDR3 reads CAWNTGETYEQYF. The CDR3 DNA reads TGTGCCTGGAACACAGGGGAAACCTACGAGCAGTACTTC.

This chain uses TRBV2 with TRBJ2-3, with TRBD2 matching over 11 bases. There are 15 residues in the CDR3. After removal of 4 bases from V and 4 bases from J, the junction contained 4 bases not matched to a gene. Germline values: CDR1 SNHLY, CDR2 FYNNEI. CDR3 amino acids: CASSVGSGGADTQYF. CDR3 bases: TGTGCCAGCAGTGTAGGTAGCGGGGGGGCAGATACGCAGTATTTT.

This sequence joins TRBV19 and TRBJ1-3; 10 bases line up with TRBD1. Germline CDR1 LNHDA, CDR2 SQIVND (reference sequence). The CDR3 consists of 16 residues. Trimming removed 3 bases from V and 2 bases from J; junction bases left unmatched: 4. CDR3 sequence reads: CASSITGTGAGNTIYF. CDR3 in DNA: TGTGCCAGTAGTATCACCGGGACAGGGGCTGGAAACACCATATATTTT.

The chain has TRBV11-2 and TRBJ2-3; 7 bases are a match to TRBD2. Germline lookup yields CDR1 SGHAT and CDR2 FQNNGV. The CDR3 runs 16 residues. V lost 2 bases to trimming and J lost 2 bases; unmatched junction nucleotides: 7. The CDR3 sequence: CASSLSGVPSTDTQYF. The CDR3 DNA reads TGTGCCAGCAGCTTAAGCGGGGTTCCTTCCACAGATACGCAGTATTTT.

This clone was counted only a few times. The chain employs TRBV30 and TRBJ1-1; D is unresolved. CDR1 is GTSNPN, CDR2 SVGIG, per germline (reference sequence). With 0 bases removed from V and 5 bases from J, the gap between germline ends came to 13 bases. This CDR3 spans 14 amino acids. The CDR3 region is CAWSVQAGWTEAFF. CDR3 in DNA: TGTGCCTGGAGTGTCCAAGCAGGTTGGACTGAAGCTTTCTTT. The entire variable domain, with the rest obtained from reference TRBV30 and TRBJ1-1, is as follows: SQTIHQWPATLVQPVGSPLSLECTVEGTSNPNLYWYRQAAGRGLQLLFYSVGIGQISSEVPQNLSASRPQDRQFILSSKKLLLSDSGFYLCAWSVQAGWTEAFFGQGTRLTVV.

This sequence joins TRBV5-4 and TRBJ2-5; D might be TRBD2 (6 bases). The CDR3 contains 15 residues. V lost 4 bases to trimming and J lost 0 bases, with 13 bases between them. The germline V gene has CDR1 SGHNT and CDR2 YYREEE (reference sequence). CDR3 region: CASSPGPGDQETQYF. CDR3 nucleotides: TGTGCCAGCAGCCCGGGACCGGGGGACCAAGAGACCCAGTACTTC.

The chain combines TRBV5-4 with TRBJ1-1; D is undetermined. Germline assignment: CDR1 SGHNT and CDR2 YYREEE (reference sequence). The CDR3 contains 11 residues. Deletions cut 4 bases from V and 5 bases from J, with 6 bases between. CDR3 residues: CASSTETEAFF. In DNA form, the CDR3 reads TGTGCCAGCAGCACCGAGACTGAAGCTTTCTTT.

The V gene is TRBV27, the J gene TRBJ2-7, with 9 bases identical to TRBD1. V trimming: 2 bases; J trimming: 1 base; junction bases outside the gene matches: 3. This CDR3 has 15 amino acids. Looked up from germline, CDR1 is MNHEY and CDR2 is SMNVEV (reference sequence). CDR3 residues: CASSLAGQGSYEQYF. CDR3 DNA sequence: TGTGCCAGCAGTTTAGCGGGACAGGGTTCCTACGAGCAGTACTTC.

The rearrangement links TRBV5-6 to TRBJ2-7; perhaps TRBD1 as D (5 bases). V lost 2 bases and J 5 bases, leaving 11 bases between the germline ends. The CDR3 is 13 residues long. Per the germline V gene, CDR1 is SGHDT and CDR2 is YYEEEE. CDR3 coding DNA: TGTGCCAGCAGCTTTCCAGGGTTCCACGAGCAGTACTTC. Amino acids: CASSFPGFHEQYF.

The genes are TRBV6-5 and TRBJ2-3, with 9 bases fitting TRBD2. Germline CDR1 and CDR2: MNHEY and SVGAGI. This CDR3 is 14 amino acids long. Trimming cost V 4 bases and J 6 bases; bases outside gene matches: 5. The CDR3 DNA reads TGTGCCAGCAGTTCCGGGACTAGCCGGGATACGCAGTATTTT. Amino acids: CASSSGTSRDTQYF.

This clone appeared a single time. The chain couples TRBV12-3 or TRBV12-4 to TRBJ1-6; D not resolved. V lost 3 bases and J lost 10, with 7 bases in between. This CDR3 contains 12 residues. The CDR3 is CASSFGLSPLHF. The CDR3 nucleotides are TGTGCCAGCAGTTTCGGACTCTCACCCCTCCACTTT.

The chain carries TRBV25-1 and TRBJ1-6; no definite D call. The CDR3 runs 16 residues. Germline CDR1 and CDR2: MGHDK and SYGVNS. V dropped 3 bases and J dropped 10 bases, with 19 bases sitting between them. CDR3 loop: CASSDTRRGFTSPLHF. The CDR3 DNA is TGTGCCAGCAGTGACACCCGGAGAGGGTTCACATCACCCCTCCACTTT.

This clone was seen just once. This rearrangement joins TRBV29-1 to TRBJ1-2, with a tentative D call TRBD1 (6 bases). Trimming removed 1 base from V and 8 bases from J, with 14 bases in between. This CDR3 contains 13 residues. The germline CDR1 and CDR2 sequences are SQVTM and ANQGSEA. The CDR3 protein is CSVEGGGLYGYTF. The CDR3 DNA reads TGCAGCGTTGAAGGGGGGGGCCTTTACGGCTACACCTTC.

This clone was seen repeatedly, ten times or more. CDR3 residues: CSGGQTTYEQYF. The CDR3, as DNA: TGCAGCGGGGGACAAACCACCTACGAGCAGTACTTC. The rearrangement uses TRBV29-1 and TRBJ2-7; D may be TRBD1 (6 bases). The CDR3 extends over 12 amino acids. V shed 7 bases and J shed 2 bases, with 12 bases lying between them. CDR1 and CDR2 from the germline V gene are SQVTM and ANQGSEA.

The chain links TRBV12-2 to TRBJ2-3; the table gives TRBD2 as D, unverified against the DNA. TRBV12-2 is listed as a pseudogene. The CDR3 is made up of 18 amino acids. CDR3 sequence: CASRLDRAGGPRIDTQYF. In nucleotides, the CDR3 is TGTGCAAGTCGCTTAGATAGGGCGGGGGGGCCTAGGATAGATACGCAGTATTTT.

The CDR3 region is CASSYSGQDSNQPQHF. CDR3 bases: TGTGCCAGCAGTTACTCCGGACAGGATAGCAATCAGCCCCAGCATTTT. The J gene is TRBJ1-5, the V gene TRBV6-5; TRBD1 matches at 7 bases. Per germline, CDR1 MNHEY and CDR2 SVGAGI. The junction had 2 bases not matched to a gene; V was cut back by 0 bases and J by 0 bases. The CDR3 has 16 residues.

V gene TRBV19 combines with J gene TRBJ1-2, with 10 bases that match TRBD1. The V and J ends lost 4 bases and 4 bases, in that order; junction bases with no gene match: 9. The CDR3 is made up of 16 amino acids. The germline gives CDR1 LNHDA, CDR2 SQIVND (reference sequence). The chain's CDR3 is CASSKGRQGATYGYTF. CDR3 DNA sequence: TGTGCCAGTAGTAAGGGGAGACAGGGGGCGACCTATGGCTACACCTTC.

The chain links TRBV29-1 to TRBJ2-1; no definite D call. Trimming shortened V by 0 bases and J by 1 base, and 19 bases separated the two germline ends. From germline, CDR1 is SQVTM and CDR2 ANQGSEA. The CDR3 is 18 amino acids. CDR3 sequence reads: CSVEDPHEAPRSYNEQFF. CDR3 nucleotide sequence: TGCAGCGTTGAAGATCCCCATGAGGCACCGAGATCCTACAATGAGCAGTTCTTC.

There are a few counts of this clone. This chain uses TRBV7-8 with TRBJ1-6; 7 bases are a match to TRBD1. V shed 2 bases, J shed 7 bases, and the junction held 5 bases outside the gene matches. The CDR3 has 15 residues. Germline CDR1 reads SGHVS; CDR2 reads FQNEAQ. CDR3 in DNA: TGTGCCAGCAGCTTATATCCAGGGGGAAATTCACCCCTCCACTTT. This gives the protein CASSLYPGGNSPLHF.

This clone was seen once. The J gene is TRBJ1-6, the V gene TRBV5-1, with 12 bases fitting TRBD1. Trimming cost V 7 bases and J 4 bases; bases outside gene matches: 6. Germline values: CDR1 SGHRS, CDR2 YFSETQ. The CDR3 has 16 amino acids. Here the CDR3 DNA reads TGCGCCAGCGGGACAGGGGGCGCGTTATATAATTCACCCCTCCACTTT. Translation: CASGTGGALYNSPLHF.

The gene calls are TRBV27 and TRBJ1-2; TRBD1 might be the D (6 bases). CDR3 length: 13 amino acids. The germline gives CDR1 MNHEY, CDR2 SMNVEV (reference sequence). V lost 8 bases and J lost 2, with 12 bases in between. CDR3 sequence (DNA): TGTGCCAGCGCCAGGGGTATGAACTATGGCTACACCTTC. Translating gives CASARGMNYGYTF.

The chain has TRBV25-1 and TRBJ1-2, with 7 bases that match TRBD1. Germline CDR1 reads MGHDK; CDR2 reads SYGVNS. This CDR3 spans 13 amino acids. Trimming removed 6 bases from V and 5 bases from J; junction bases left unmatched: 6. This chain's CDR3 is CASRGDSAYGYTF. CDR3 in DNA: TGTGCCAGCAGGGGGGACAGCGCGTATGGCTACACCTTC.

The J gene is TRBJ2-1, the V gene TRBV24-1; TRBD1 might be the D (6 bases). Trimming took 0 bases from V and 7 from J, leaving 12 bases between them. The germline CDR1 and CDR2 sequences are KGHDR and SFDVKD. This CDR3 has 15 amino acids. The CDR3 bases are TGTGCCACCAGTGATTTGTACAGGGTAAATAATGAGCAGTTCTTC. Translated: CATSDLYRVNNEQFF.

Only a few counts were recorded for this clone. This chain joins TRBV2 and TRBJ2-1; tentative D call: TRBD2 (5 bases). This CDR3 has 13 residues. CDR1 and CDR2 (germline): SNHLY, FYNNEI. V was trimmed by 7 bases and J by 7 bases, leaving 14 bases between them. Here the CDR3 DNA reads TGTGCCAGCAAGGCGGGCTCAGCAAATGAGCAGTTCTTC. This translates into CASKAGSANEQFF.

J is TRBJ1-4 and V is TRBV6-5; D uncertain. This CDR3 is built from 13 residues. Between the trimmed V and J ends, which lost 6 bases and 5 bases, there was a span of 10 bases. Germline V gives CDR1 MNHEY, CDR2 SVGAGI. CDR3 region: CASSLNRNEKLFF. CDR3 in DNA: TGTGCCAGCAGCCTAAATAGAAATGAAAAACTGTTTTTT.

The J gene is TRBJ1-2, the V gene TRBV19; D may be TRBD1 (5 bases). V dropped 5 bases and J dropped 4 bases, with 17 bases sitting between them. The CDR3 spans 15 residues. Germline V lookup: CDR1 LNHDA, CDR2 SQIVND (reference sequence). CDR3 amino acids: CASSPGLRGPYGYTF. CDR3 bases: TGTGCCAGTAGTCCTGGGCTGCGGGGACCCTATGGCTACACCTTC.

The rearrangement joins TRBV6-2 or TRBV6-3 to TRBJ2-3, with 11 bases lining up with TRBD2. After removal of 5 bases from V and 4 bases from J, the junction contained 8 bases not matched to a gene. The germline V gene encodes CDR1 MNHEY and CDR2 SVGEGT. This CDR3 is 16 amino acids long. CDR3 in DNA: TGTGCCAGCAGTGTAACTAGCGGGGGTATATCAGATACGCAGTATTTT. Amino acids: CASSVTSGGISDTQYF.

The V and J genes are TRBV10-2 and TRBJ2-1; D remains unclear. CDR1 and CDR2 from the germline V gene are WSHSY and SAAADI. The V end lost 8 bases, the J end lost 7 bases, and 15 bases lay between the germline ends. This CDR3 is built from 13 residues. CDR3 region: CASGTRPSNEQFF. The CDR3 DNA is TGCGCCAGCGGCACGAGGCCTAGTAATGAGCAGTTCTTC.

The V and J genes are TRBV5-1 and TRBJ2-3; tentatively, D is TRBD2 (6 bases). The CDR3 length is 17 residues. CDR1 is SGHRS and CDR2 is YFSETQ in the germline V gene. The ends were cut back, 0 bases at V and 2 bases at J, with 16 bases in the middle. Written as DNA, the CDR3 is TGCGCCAGCAGCTTGGCAGGTTCGGGGGTTGTCACAGATACGCAGTATTTT. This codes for CASSLAGSGVVTDTQYF.

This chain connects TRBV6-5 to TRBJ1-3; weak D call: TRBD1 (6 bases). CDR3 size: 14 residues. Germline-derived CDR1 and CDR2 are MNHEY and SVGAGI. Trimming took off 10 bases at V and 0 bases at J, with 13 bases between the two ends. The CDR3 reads CATRRDTSGNTIYF. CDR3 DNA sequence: TGTGCCACCAGACGGGACACCTCTGGAAACACCATATATTTT.

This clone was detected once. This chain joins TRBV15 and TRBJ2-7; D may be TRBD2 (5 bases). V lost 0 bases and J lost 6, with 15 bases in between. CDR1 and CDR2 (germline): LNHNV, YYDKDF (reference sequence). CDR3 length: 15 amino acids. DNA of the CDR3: TGTGCCACCAGCAGAGATCGGGAAGGCCGGGCCGAGCAGTACTTC. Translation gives CATSRDREGRAEQYF.